Listed here are 24 T cell receptor beta chains from one sample, sequenced in a study of cytomegalovirus exposure and HLA in healthy donors. In the PCR, 60 Vbeta and 13 Jbeta primers were used. The assay was immunoSEQ multiplex PCR, and TCRdb's table has in-frame clones only and misses some. The table has some 65,000 clones, approximately 72% seen once. The material sequenced was PBMCs. These TCRs come from a woman in her twenties or thirties in good health and CMV-seronegative.

A single count supports this clone. The V gene is TRBV4-1, the J gene TRBJ1-5; 7 nucleotides align to TRBD1. This CDR3 has 15 residues. Germline loops: CDR1 MGHRA, CDR2 YSYEKL. The trim removed 3 bases at V and 4 bases at J, leaving 6 bases unmatched. CDR3 amino acids: CASSQTGNSNQPQHF. CDR3 sequence (DNA): TGCGCCAGCAGCCAGACAGGGAATTCTAATCAGCCCCAGCATTTT.

The V gene is TRBV4-2, the J gene TRBJ2-5; 10 nucleotides match TRBD2. Trimming took 7 bases from V and 4 from J; bases not matched to a gene: 18. The germline V gene encodes CDR1 LGHNA and CDR2 YNFKEQ. The length of the CDR3 is 18 residues. The CDR3, as DNA: TGTGCCAGCATCCAGTCTACTAGCGGGGAGAAGGGTGGAGAGACCCAGTACTTC. Its translation is CASIQSTSGEKGGETQYF.

The V call is TRBV5-1, the J call TRBJ1-6, with D perhaps matching TRBD1 (5 bases). The CDR3 spans 15 residues. Germline CDR1 reads SGHRS; CDR2 reads YFSETQ. Deletions cut 0 bases from V and 6 bases from J, with 10 bases between. CDR3 sequence: CASSLDGHSNSPLHF. DNA for the CDR3: TGCGCCAGCAGCTTGGATGGACATAGTAATTCACCCCTCCACTTT.

The chain has TRBV9 and TRBJ1-2, with 8 bases lining up with TRBD1. V shed 0 bases, J shed 5 bases, and the junction held 0 bases outside the gene matches. CDR3 size: 13 residues. Per germline, CDR1 SGDLS and CDR2 YYNGEE. CDR3 bases: TGTGCCAGCAGCGTAGACAGGGGGTATGGCTACACCTTC. It codes for CASSVDRGYGYTF.

This chain joins TRBV11-2 and TRBJ1-2, with TRBD1 matching over 9 bases. J lost 5 bases, V lost 0 bases, and 1 base had no gene match. Germline CDR1 is SGHAT and CDR2 is FQNNGV. The CDR3 sequence is 14 residues long. The DNA for the CDR3 is TGTGCCAGCAGCTTAGATGGGACAGGGTATGGCTACACCTTC. Translated: CASSLDGTGYGYTF.

There are a few counts of this clone. V usage is TRBV14 and J usage is TRBJ1-1; D possibly corresponds to TRBD1 (6 bases). Trimming removed 4 bases from V and 4 bases from J, with 16 bases in between. Germline V gene sequence: CDR1 SGHDN, CDR2 FVKESK. CDR3 length: 15 amino acids. The CDR3 coding sequence is TGTGCCAGCAGCCCGACGCAGGGGTTTTTCACTGAAGCTTTCTTT. It is translated as CASSPTQGFFTEAFF.

The J gene is TRBJ1-4, the V gene TRBV25-1; TRBD1 matches 10 bases. CDR1 is MGHDK, CDR2 SYGVNS, per germline. V was pared by 5 bases and J by 0 bases, with 6 bases of the junction left unmatched. The length of the CDR3 is 17 residues. The CDR3 loop reads CASSTRDRGATNEKLFF. In DNA, the CDR3 is TGTGCCAGCAGTACCCGGGACAGGGGCGCAACTAATGAAAAACTGTTTTTT.

This chain uses TRBV7-3 with TRBJ2-5; D call uncertain. The CDR3 runs to 13 residues. The germline V gene has CDR1 SGHTA and CDR2 FQGTGA. V dropped 3 bases and J dropped 4 bases, with 9 bases sitting between them. CDR3 in amino acids: CASSFAATETQYF. The CDR3 DNA follows: TGTGCCAGCAGCTTTGCGGCAACAGAGACCCAGTACTTC.

The DNA of the CDR3 is TGCGCCAGCAGCTTATCAATGAACACTGAAGCTTTCTTT. This gives the protein CASSLSMNTEAFF. The chain employs TRBV5-1 and TRBJ1-1, with D uncertain. Germline V gives CDR1 SGHRS, CDR2 YFSETQ. The CDR3 runs to 13 residues. V was cut by 2 bases and J by 0 bases, with 5 bases left in between.

This rearrangement joins TRBV25-1 to TRBJ1-1; 7 bases line up with TRBD1. Per the germline V gene, CDR1 is MGHDK and CDR2 is SYGVNS. Unmatched junction bases numbered 13, after V lost 1 base and J lost 2 bases. The CDR3 has 18 amino acids. CDR3 sequence: CASSEWGYRQGRNTEAFF. The CDR3 DNA reads TGTGCCAGCAGTGAATGGGGTTACCGACAGGGTCGAAACACTGAAGCTTTCTTT.

The chain joins TRBV27 to TRBJ1-6; TRBD1 matches at 7 bases. Germline values: CDR1 MNHEY, CDR2 SMNVEV (reference sequence). There are 16 residues in the CDR3. V lost 8 bases to trimming and J lost 0 bases; unmatched junction nucleotides: 7. DNA of the CDR3: TGTGCCAGCCGGACAGGCGGTAGCTCCTATAATTCACCCCTCCACTTT. It translates to CASRTGGSSYNSPLHF.

The chain carries TRBV4-1 and TRBJ2-1; 10 positions agree with TRBD2. The CDR3 runs 17 residues. Germline CDR1 reads MGHRA; CDR2 reads YSYEKL. The ends lost 6 bases at V and 5 bases at J; junction bases unmatched: 13. DNA of the CDR3: TGCGCCAGCAGTCATATCCGTACTAGCGGGGTACACAATGAGCAGTTCTTC. This sequence encodes CASSHIRTSGVHNEQFF.

This clone was counted ten times or more. The J gene is TRBJ2-2, the V gene TRBV27, with TRBD1 matching 8 bases. The germline gives CDR1 MNHEY, CDR2 SMNVEV (reference sequence). After removal of 8 bases from V and 5 bases from J, the junction contained 7 bases not matched to a gene. This CDR3 has 14 amino acids. The CDR3 nucleotides read TGTGCCAGCGGCCGACAGGGGATAACCGGGGAGCTGTTTTTT. Amino acids: CASGRQGITGELFF.

The gene calls are TRBV6-1 and TRBJ1-2; TRBD1 might be the D (5 bases). There are 15 residues in the CDR3. With 6 bases removed from V and 10 bases from J, the gap between germline ends came to 24 bases. The germline CDR1 and CDR2 sequences are MNHNS and SASEGT. The CDR3, as DNA: TGTGCCAGCAGCGATCCCGGGGGGTGGGAAGCGGTCTACACCTTC. Protein sequence: CASSDPGGWEAVYTF.

This chain uses TRBV30 with TRBJ2-6; a possible D gene is TRBD2 (5 bases). Germline CDR1 and CDR2: GTSNPN and SVGIG (reference sequence). V lost 2 bases and J 1 base, leaving 15 bases between the germline ends. The CDR3 length is 17 residues. The CDR3 loop reads CAWSPRSRVSGANVLTF. CDR3 coding DNA: TGTGCCTGGAGTCCCAGATCGCGGGTTTCTGGGGCCAACGTCCTGACTTTC. Filled out from reference TRBV30 and TRBJ2-6, the complete variable domain reads SQTIHQWPATLVQPVGSPLSLECTVEGTSNPNLYWYRQAAGRGLQLLFYSVGIGQISSEVPQNLSASRPQDRQFILSSKKLLLSDSGFYLCAWSPRSRVSGANVLTFGAGSRLTVL.

V gene TRBV4-1 combines with J gene TRBJ2-7; 12 bases align to TRBD1. The CDR3 has 14 residues. The V and J ends lost 4 bases and 6 bases, in that order; junction bases with no gene match: 4. Germline assignment: CDR1 MGHRA and CDR2 YSYEKL. CDR3 protein: CASSPGQGAGEQYF. CDR3 bases: TGCGCCAGCAGCCCGGGACAGGGGGCAGGCGAGCAGTACTTC.

This clone was seen only once. This sequence joins TRBV5-4 and TRBJ1-3; 8 positions match TRBD1. In germline, CDR1 is SGHNT, CDR2 YYREEE (reference sequence). This CDR3 spans 17 amino acids. J was trimmed by 4 bases and V by 4 bases; bases with no gene match: 13. The CDR3 loop reads CASSPNPGGFSGNTIYF. In nucleotides, the CDR3 is TGTGCCAGCAGCCCGAATCCAGGGGGCTTTAGCGGAAACACCATATATTTT.

As regards this clone: Other nucleotide sequences from this sample produce the same CDR3. J is TRBJ1-5 and V is TRBV2; no definite D call. The V end lost 1 base, the J end lost 4 bases, and 8 bases lay between the germline ends. The CDR3 loop spans 14 amino acids. Germline V gene sequence: CDR1 SNHLY, CDR2 FYNNEI. CDR3 residues: CASSEEGGNQPQHF. CDR3 nucleotides: TGTGCCAGCAGTGAAGAGGGAGGGAATCAGCCCCAGCATTTT. Supplemented by reference TRBV2 and TRBJ1-5, the full variable domain reads EPEVTQTPSHQVTQMGQEVILRCVPISNHLYFYWYRQILGQKVEFLVSFYNNEISEKSEIFDDQFSVERPDGSNFTLKIRSTKLEDSAMYFCASSEEGGNQPQHFGDGTRLSIL.

About this clone itself: Other DNA sequences from this sample encode an identical CDR3 as well. This chain uses TRBV27 with TRBJ1-1; a weak D match, TRBD1 (6 bases). V shed 6 bases and J shed 0 bases, with 14 bases lying between them. Germline assignment: CDR1 MNHEY and CDR2 SMNVEV (reference sequence). The CDR3 is 15 residues long. The CDR3 coding sequence is TGTGCCAGCAGGAAGGGGGTGGTTGTGAACACTGAAGCTTTCTTT. Protein: CASRKGVVVNTEAFF.

This chain connects TRBV27 to TRBJ1-2, with a weak D call TRBD1 (5 bases). The CDR3 is 13 residues long. Looked up from germline, CDR1 is MNHEY and CDR2 is SMNVEV (reference sequence). The V gene lost 5 bases and the J gene lost 5 bases, with 12 bases spanning the gap. The CDR3 here is CASSPRGLYGYTF. CDR3 in DNA: TGTGCCAGCAGTCCTAGGGGTTTATATGGCTACACCTTC.

The V gene is TRBV5-5, the J gene TRBJ2-7, with TRBD2 as a possible D gene (5 bases). Germline V lookup: CDR1 SGHKS, CDR2 YYEKEE (reference sequence). V dropped 6 bases and J dropped 6 bases, with 16 bases sitting between them. CDR3 length: 13 residues. The chain's CDR3 is CASTFFTGIEQYF. Here the CDR3 DNA reads TGTGCCAGCACCTTTTTTACGGGGATCGAGCAGTACTTC.

This chain links TRBV6-1 with TRBJ1-5; D is uncertain. The V end was cut by 1 base, the J end by 6 bases, with 10 bases between. Per the germline V gene, CDR1 is MNHNS and CDR2 is SASEGT. The CDR3 is made up of 14 amino acids. CDR3 DNA sequence: TGTGCCAGCAGTGAAGGGTGGCAAACTCAGCCCCAGCATTTT. Its translation: CASSEGWQTQPQHF.

The chain carries TRBV15 and TRBJ2-2, with D uncertain. Germline assignment: CDR1 LNHNV and CDR2 YYDKDF (reference sequence). V dropped 5 bases and J dropped 7 bases, with 20 bases sitting between them. The CDR3 covers 16 residues. The CDR3 coding sequence is TGTGCCACCAGCCCGCGTTCGGTGAACGCCGGCGGGGAGCTGTTTTTT. Translating it yields CATSPRSVNAGGELFF.

This clone was observed a few times. This sequence joins TRBV5-5 and TRBJ2-7; 7 nucleotides agree with TRBD1. Trimming cost V 2 bases and J 2 bases; bases outside gene matches: 7. This CDR3 is built from 15 residues. Per germline, CDR1 SGHKS and CDR2 YYEKEE (reference sequence). In DNA, the CDR3 is TGTGCCAGCAGCTTACAGGGGAGTAGACCCTACGAGCAGTACTTC. Its translation is CASSLQGSRPYEQYF.